This passage covers 22 T cell receptor beta chains from one sample sequenced in a study of cytotoxic CD8 clonotypes in ibrutinib-treated CLL (dated by TCRdb to about 2021). Library prep was done by the immunoSEQ multiplex PCR assay. What TCRdb holds here is the immuneACCESS table cut down to in-frame rearrangements. Part of the clones is not present; checked against another copy, under half of the missing clones reflect an unresolved V gene, and the others are unexplained. Counted in this sample were fewer than 300,000 clones; roughly four fifths of them appeared once. Around 5.3% of the sample is held by the ten biggest clonotypes. Interpreted using the paper, the time point label stands for: progressive disease on ibrutinib. The specimen comprised PBMCs, sampled at disease progression, from a patient treated with ibrutinib. Every receptor here comes from a human donor with chronic lymphocytic leukemia.

V usage is TRBV29-1 and J usage is TRBJ1-2; D may be TRBD1 (5 bases). The CDR3 totals 15 residues. V was cut by 3 bases and J by 4 bases, with 18 bases left in between. Germline V gives CDR1 SQVTM, CDR2 ANQGSEA. CDR3 sequence reads: CSVEDTEGGIYGYTF. In DNA, the CDR3 is TGCAGCGTTGAGGACACTGAGGGAGGTATCTATGGCTACACCTTC.

The chain employs TRBV20-1 and TRBJ2-7, with D possibly called TRBD1 or TRBD2 (5 bases each). V was pared by 7 bases and J by 0 bases, with 7 bases between. Germline-derived CDR1 and CDR2 are DFQATT and SNEGSKA (reference sequence). The CDR3 loop spans 11 amino acids. The CDR3 DNA reads TGCAGTGTCGGGACCTCCTACGAGCAGTACTTC. It encodes CSVGTSYEQYF.

This clone was counted a few times. CDR3: CASSPGTPRGNEQFF. In nucleotides, the CDR3 is TGTGCCAGTAGTCCCGGGACTCCCAGAGGGAATGAGCAGTTCTTC. The rearrangement uses TRBV19 and TRBJ2-1; tentatively, D is TRBD2 (6 bases). Trimming took 5 bases from V and 7 from J, leaving 18 bases between them. In germline, CDR1 is LNHDA, CDR2 SQIVND (reference sequence). The CDR3 totals 15 residues.

The rearrangement links TRBV19 to TRBJ1-1, with D uncertain. Germline V gene lookup returns CDR1 LNHDA and CDR2 SQIVND (reference sequence). Trimming pared 7 bases from V and 1 base from J, leaving 10 bases between. The CDR3 has 13 residues. CDR3 DNA sequence: TGTGCCAGTATCCCGAAAAGGAACACTGAAGCTTTCTTT. Translating gives CASIPKRNTEAFF.

The chain carries TRBV7-9 and TRBJ1-1; unclear D gene. Germline V gene lookup returns CDR1 SEHNR and CDR2 FQNEAQ (reference sequence). V was trimmed by 5 bases and J by 2 bases, leaving 6 bases between them. CDR3 size: 12 residues. CDR3 amino acids: CASSLSNTEAFF. DNA of the CDR3: TGTGCCAGCAGCCTTAGTAACACTGAAGCTTTCTTT.

The rearrangement uses TRBV7-8 and TRBJ1-2; 9 bases match TRBD1. Germline V gene sequence: CDR1 SGHVS, CDR2 FQNEAQ. J was trimmed by 1 base and V by 5 bases; bases with no gene match: 8. The CDR3 consists of 16 residues. The CDR3 DNA reads TGTGCCAGCAGCCCCCCGGGACAGGGCCTTAACTATGGCTACACCTTC. It is translated as CASSPPGQGLNYGYTF.

The chain joins TRBV4-2 to TRBJ2-1; 12 bases align to TRBD2. The V gene end was trimmed by 4 bases and the J gene end by 10 bases; junction bases not matched to a gene: 8. From germline, CDR1 is LGHNA and CDR2 YNFKEQ. This CDR3 has 15 amino acids. In nucleotides, the CDR3 is TGTGCCAGCAGCCGGCAACTAGCGGGAGGAGAAGAGCAGTTCTTC. It translates to CASSRQLAGGEEQFF.

The chain carries TRBV29-1 and TRBJ2-1; D is perhaps TRBD2 (6 bases). The CDR3 is 17 amino acids. Looked up from germline, CDR1 is SQVTM and CDR2 is ANQGSEA. The V end was cut by 4 bases, the J end by 0 bases, with 19 bases between. In DNA, the CDR3 is TGCAGCGTTGGAGGGAGAACTAGCTGGAGCTCCTACAATGAGCAGTTCTTC. It codes for CSVGGRTSWSSYNEQFF.

This clone is a singleton in its sample. The chain's CDR3 is CASSYPGDRHTEAFF. DNA of the CDR3: TGTGCCAGCAGTTACCCCGGGGACAGACACACTGAAGCTTTCTTT. J is TRBJ1-1 and V is TRBV6-6; 7 positions match TRBD1. CDR1 and CDR2 (germline): MNHNY, SVGAGI (reference sequence). The junction had 6 bases not matched to a gene; V was cut back by 2 bases and J by 3 bases. CDR3 length: 15 amino acids.

V and J are TRBV5-1 and TRBJ1-1; no reliable D call. Germline assignment: CDR1 SGHRS and CDR2 YFSETQ. The germline V and J ends were trimmed by 0 bases and 0 bases, with 15 bases remaining between them. This CDR3 contains 17 residues. Here the CDR3 DNA reads TGCGCCAGCAGCTTGGCTGCGGTGGGTCGTCTGAACACTGAAGCTTTCTTT. It is translated as CASSLAAVGRLNTEAFF. The variable domain in full, completed from reference TRBV5-1 and TRBJ1-1, reads KAGVTQTPRYLIKTRGQQVTLSCSPISGHRSVSWYQQTPGQGLQFLFEYFSETQRNKGNFPGRFSGRQFSNSRSEMNVSTLELGDSALYLCASSLAAVGRLNTEAFFGQGTRLTVV.

The V call is TRBV5-5, the J call TRBJ1-2; 11 bases fit TRBD1. In germline, CDR1 is SGHKS, CDR2 YYEKEE (reference sequence). The V and J ends lost 4 bases and 4 bases, in that order; junction bases with no gene match: 9. The CDR3 spans 16 residues. The CDR3 spells CASSPKGTGGFYGYTF. Written as DNA, the CDR3 is TGTGCCAGCAGCCCCAAAGGGACAGGGGGGTTCTATGGCTACACCTTC.

The chain couples TRBV27 to TRBJ1-5; 9 nucleotides align to TRBD1. The CDR3 extends over 15 amino acids. Trimming removed 5 bases from V and 6 bases from J; junction bases left unmatched: 8. Looked up from germline, CDR1 is MNHEY and CDR2 is SMNVEV (reference sequence). The CDR3 here is CASSLARQGGQPQHF. The CDR3 DNA reads as TGTGCCAGCAGTCTCGCTCGACAGGGGGGTCAGCCCCAGCATTTT.

The chain carries TRBV18 and TRBJ2-7; the D gene is possibly TRBD1 (5 bases). CDR3 length: 16 residues. V lost 3 bases to trimming and J lost 1 base, with 16 bases between them. Germline CDR1 reads KGHSH; CDR2 reads LQKENI. The CDR3 DNA follows: TGTGCCAGCTCACCCGACAGAGCTTTCTTGTCCTACGAGCAGTACTTC. Translation: CASSPDRAFLSYEQYF.

The chain links TRBV18 to TRBJ2-3; perhaps TRBD1 as D (5 bases). V was clipped by 3 bases and J by 0 bases, with 13 bases between them. Looked up from germline, CDR1 is KGHSH and CDR2 is LQKENI. The CDR3 extends over 16 amino acids. The CDR3 bases are TGTGCCAGCTCACCCTTCGAACGGACAAGCACAGATACGCAGTATTTT. Translation gives CASSPFERTSTDTQYF.

This rearrangement joins TRBV6-1 to TRBJ2-3, with a tentative D call TRBD2 (7 bases). Germline loops: CDR1 MNHNS, CDR2 SASEGT. V was pared by 6 bases and J by 5 bases, with 18 bases between. There are 15 residues in the CDR3. The CDR3 reads CASRTRGGPGDTQYF. Here the CDR3 DNA reads TGTGCCAGCAGGACTAGGGGGGGGCCGGGAGATACGCAGTATTTT.

This clone was detected only a few times. The chain uses TRBV9 and TRBJ2-1; D unclear. CDR3 length equals 13 residues. Looked up from germline, CDR1 is SGDLS and CDR2 is YYNGEE. The V gene lost 4 bases and the J gene lost 2 bases, with 7 bases spanning the gap. CDR3: CASSLNPYNEQFF. DNA for the CDR3: TGTGCCAGCAGCCTGAATCCCTACAATGAGCAGTTCTTC.

The chain carries TRBV28 and TRBJ2-1; 7 bases agree with TRBD2. V trimming: 7 bases; J trimming: 4 bases; junction bases outside the gene matches: 7. The CDR3 loop spans 14 amino acids. In germline, CDR1 is MDHEN, CDR2 SYDVKM. CDR3 bases: TGTGCCAGCACTCGGGACTACTCATACAATGAGCAGTTCTTC. Amino acid sequence: CASTRDYSYNEQFF.

The chain joins TRBV29-1 to TRBJ2-2; 8 positions match TRBD2. Germline-derived CDR1 and CDR2 are SQVTM and ANQGSEA. The CDR3 extends over 14 amino acids. Losses at the gene ends were 6 bases for V and 7 bases for J; bases not matched to a gene: 10. The CDR3 protein is CSVPLAAGVGELFF. CDR3 sequence (DNA): TGCAGCGTCCCCTTAGCAGCGGGAGTCGGGGAGCTGTTTTTT.

The rearrangement links TRBV13 to TRBJ2-3; 8 positions match TRBD2. Germline lookup yields CDR1 PRHDT and CDR2 FYEKMQ (reference sequence). After removal of 4 bases from V and 0 bases from J, the junction contained 9 bases not matched to a gene. The CDR3 totals 17 residues. The CDR3 loop is CASSSREAGASTDTQYF. CDR3 DNA: TGTGCCAGCAGCTCCCGGGAAGCGGGGGCCAGCACAGATACGCAGTATTTT.

The gene calls are TRBV5-6 and TRBJ2-3, with D possibly called TRBD1 or TRBD2 (5 bases each). There are 14 residues in the CDR3. V lost 4 bases to trimming and J lost 0 bases, with 9 bases between them. Germline values: CDR1 SGHDT, CDR2 YYEEEE. CDR3 region: CASSRDPSTDTQYF. The CDR3 coding sequence is TGTGCCAGCAGCCGGGACCCAAGCACAGATACGCAGTATTTT.

The chain uses TRBV13 and TRBJ1-4, with D hard to call. The CDR3 is 16 residues long. CDR1 PRHDT and CDR2 FYEKMQ come from the germline V gene (reference sequence). Trimming left V 1 base short and J 3 bases short, with 12 bases between. DNA of the CDR3: TGTGCCAGCAGCTTAGCGGGAGAGACTCCTAATGAAAAACTGTTTTTT. Its translation: CASSLAGETPNEKLFF.

The V call is TRBV20-1, the J call TRBJ2-1; D remains unclear. The CDR3 length is 11 residues. The germline gives CDR1 DFQATT, CDR2 SNEGSKA (reference sequence). Trimming stripped 4 bases from V and 8 bases from J, with 9 bases between. The CDR3, as DNA: TGCAGTGCTACCTTAAACGATGAGCAGTTCTTC. Its translation is CSATLNDEQFF.